The rows below give T cell receptor beta chains drawn from one sample of a study of blood T cell repertoires in COVID-19. Sequencing was performed with immunoSEQ multiplex PCR; in TCRdb, only in-frame clones are kept and a portion is missing. Among roughly 280,000 clones listed, 89% were seen once. The sample taken for sequencing was peripheral blood. These receptors were collected from a man over 45 with acute or convalescent COVID-19. CDR3s include the opening cysteine and the closing phenylalanine or tryptophan. The D gene is left open where the match is weak. Size is omitted from some rows. Given values are once, few, many or a class for expanded clones.

cdr3_nt | cdr3_aa | clone_size | d_call | j_call | v_call
TGTGCCAGCAGTTTCTTACTAGCGGGGGACCGGTTCTTC | CASSFLLAGDRFF | - | TRBD2 | TRBJ2-1 | TRBV12-3/TRBV12-4
TGTGCCAGCAGCCAGACAGCGTACGAGCAGTACTTC | CASSQTAYEQYF | - | - | TRBJ2-7 | TRBV2
TGTGCCAGCAGCTCCGGTCGGGAGGTAGGGGAAAAACTGTTTTTT | CASSSGREVGEKLFF | - | - | TRBJ1-4 | TRBV5-4
TGTGCCAGCAGCTTGGGGACTAGCGGAAAAGAGACCCAGTACTTC | CASSLGTSGKETQYF | - | TRBD2 | TRBJ2-5 | TRBV5-8
TGTGCCTGGAGTGTACAGGGCTACGAGCAGTACTTC | CAWSVQGYEQYF | - | - | TRBJ2-7 | TRBV30
TGTGCCAGCAGCTTTTTAACACGGACAGGGGGAAGTGGGTGGGGTGAAGCTTTCTTT | CASSFLTRTGGSGWGEAFF | once | TRBD1 | TRBJ1-1 | TRBV5-6
TGTGCCAGCAGGATAGCGGGGGGGGCCTACGAGCAGTACTTC | CASRIAGGAYEQYF | - | TRBD2 | TRBJ2-7 | TRBV27
TGCGCCAGCAGCTTACAGGGGGCGGATGAAAAACTGTTTTTT | CASSLQGADEKLFF | - | TRBD1 | TRBJ1-4 | TRBV5-1
TGTGCCAGCAGGCACACAGGGACGAACACCGGGGAGCTGTTTTTT | CASRHTGTNTGELFF | - | - | TRBJ2-2 | TRBV5-6
TGTGCCAGCAGCCCCTACGGGGGGCAGGACACCGGGGAGCTGTTTTTT | CASSPYGGQDTGELFF | - | - | TRBJ2-2 | TRBV11-3
TGTGCCAGCTCACCCTTACAGGGGGTTAATTCACCCCTCCACTTT | CASSPLQGVNSPLHF | - | TRBD1 | TRBJ1-6 | TRBV18
TGTGCCAGCAGCCCCCAACAGGGGGCGTTCTCCGAGATGTACTTC | CASSPQQGAFSEMYF | - | TRBD1 | TRBJ2-7 | TRBV7-3
TGTGCCAGCAGCGTAGAAGCGGGGGGGATTAATGAGCAGTTCTTC | CASSVEAGGINEQFF | - | TRBD2 | TRBJ2-1 | TRBV9
TGTGCCAGCTCCTCGATACAGGGGATCGGAAACACCATATATTTT | CASSSIQGIGNTIYF | - | TRBD1 | TRBJ1-3 | TRBV18
TGTGCCAGCAGCATAAGACTAGCGGGGGACGGGGAGCTGTTTTTT | CASSIRLAGDGELFF | - | TRBD2 | TRBJ2-2 | TRBV9
TGTGCCAGCTTCAGCGACAGGGGCTCTGGAAACACCATATATTTT | CASFSDRGSGNTIYF | - | TRBD1 | TRBJ1-3 | TRBV18
TGTGCCAGCAGCTCAGTCTGGTCTGGAAACACCATATATTTT | CASSSVWSGNTIYF | - | - | TRBJ1-3 | TRBV13
TGTGCCAGCAGCTCGGGAGCGAGGGGCACTGAAGCTTTCTTT | CASSSGARGTEAFF | - | - | TRBJ1-1 | TRBV5-6
TGTGCCAGCAGCTTGGGGGGAAGGAGGGACACCGGGGAGCTGTTTTTT | CASSLGGRRDTGELFF | once | - | TRBJ2-2 | TRBV5-6
TGTGCCACCACCCCAGTGGGAGGCCGACCGACTAGCGGGGAATCCTACGAGCAGTACTTC | CATTPVGGRPTSGESYEQYF | - | TRBD2 | TRBJ2-7 | TRBV19
TGTGCCAGTAGATCCGATGACTATAGCCCCTACGAGCAGTACTTC | CASRSDDYSPYEQYF | - | - | TRBJ2-7 | TRBV19
TGCGCCAGCAGCCAAGATCGGACAGCGGAAGGCTACAATGAGCAGTTCTTC | CASSQDRTAEGYNEQFF | - | - | TRBJ2-1 | TRBV4-1
TGCGCCAGCCCGGACGCGGCAGGGGGGAATGAAAAACTGTTTTTT | CASPDAAGGNEKLFF | - | TRBD1 | TRBJ1-4 | TRBV10-1
TGTGCCAGCAGTTCCCCAGGGGCAACTAATGAAAAACTGTTTTTT | CASSSPGATNEKLFF | once | - | TRBJ1-4 | TRBV6-1
TGTGCCAGCAGCCGGGGACAGGGGGAGACCCAGTACTTC | CASSRGQGETQYF | - | TRBD1 | TRBJ2-5 | TRBV7-3
TGTGCCAGTAGTGCCGGGACAGGGGTTAACTATGGCTACACCTTC | CASSAGTGVNYGYTF | - | TRBD1 | TRBJ1-2 | TRBV19
TGTGCCAGTAGCTCGACACCCTATGGCTACACCTTC | CASSSTPYGYTF | - | - | TRBJ1-2 | TRBV19
TGTGCCAGCAGTTTCGGTAGCAATCAGCCCCAGCATTTT | CASSFGSNQPQHF | - | - | TRBJ1-5 | TRBV12-3/TRBV12-4
TGCGCCAGCAGTCCTGACAGGGTGGAGGACGAGCAGTACTTC | CASSPDRVEDEQYF | - | TRBD1 | TRBJ2-7 | TRBV10-2
TGTGCCAGCAGCTGGACCTCGGGACAGGGTTTACATACGCAGTATTTT | CASSWTSGQGLHTQYF | - | TRBD1 | TRBJ2-3 | TRBV5-8
TGTGCCAGTAGTATTCAGACGGGGAATTCACCCCTCCACTTT | CASSIQTGNSPLHF | - | - | TRBJ1-6 | TRBV19
TGTGCCAGCAGCCACCAATTCCGGGACATGGGCTCAGAGCAGTACTTC | CASSHQFRDMGSEQYF | - | - | TRBJ2-7 | TRBV7-9
TGTGCCAGCAGCGGGGACAGACAGAGCCAAGAGACCCAGTACTTC | CASSGDRQSQETQYF | - | TRBD1 | TRBJ2-5 | TRBV2
TGTGCCATCAGGGTCGCGGGGGCTACGCAGTATTTT | CAIRVAGATQYF | once | - | TRBJ2-3 | TRBV10-3
TGTGCCATAGGGCGACAGGGAACTAATGAAAAACTGTTTTTT | CAIGRQGTNEKLFF | - | TRBD1 | TRBJ1-4 | TRBV10-3
TGTGCCAGCAGCTTTTCTCAGGGGGCGAACTATGGCTACACCTTC | CASSFSQGANYGYTF | - | TRBD1 | TRBJ1-2 | TRBV7-9
TGTGCCAGCAGTTACAGGTACACTGAAGCTTTCTTT | CASSYRYTEAFF | - | - | TRBJ1-1 | TRBV11-2
TGTGCCACCAGCAGGGGGGGGACTCGAAACTATGGCTACACCTTC | CATSRGGTRNYGYTF | - | - | TRBJ1-2 | TRBV15
TGCGCCAGCAGCTTGGCAGGGGAGTATGGCTACACCTTC | CASSLAGEYGYTF | - | - | TRBJ1-2 | TRBV5-1
TGCGCCAGCAGTGAGATGCGGGCGAACACTGAAGCTTTCTTT | CASSEMRANTEAFF | - | - | TRBJ1-1 | TRBV10-2
TGTGCCAGCTCTCACCCCGGGGGCCAAGAGACCCAGTACTTC | CASSHPGGQETQYF | - | - | TRBJ2-5 | TRBV18
TGCGCCAGCAGCTTAAGACCCGGGACAGGCCTGGGCGGGGAGCTGTTTTTT | CASSLRPGTGLGGELFF | - | TRBD1 | TRBJ2-2 | TRBV5-1
TGTGCCAGCATTAGAGAGGACGGGGGGATCTCACCCCTCCACTTT | CASIREDGGISPLHF | few | - | TRBJ1-6 | TRBV2
TGTGCCAGCAGTTTAAACGGCGGTGAAAAACTGTTTTTT | CASSLNGGEKLFF | - | - | TRBJ1-4 | TRBV12-3/TRBV12-4
TGTGCCAGCAGCTTACGGGACTCCGTTAATACCTACGAGCAGTACTTC | CASSLRDSVNTYEQYF | few | - | TRBJ2-7 | TRBV9
TGTGCCAGCAGACCGGGACAGGGGACCCCCTACGAGCAGTACTTC | CASRPGQGTPYEQYF | once | TRBD1 | TRBJ2-7 | TRBV3-1/TRBV3-2
TGTGCCAGCAGCTCCCGACAGGGCCAGCGTGAAAAACTGTTTTTT | CASSSRQGQREKLFF | - | TRBD1 | TRBJ1-4 | TRBV7-8
TGTGCCAGCAGCTTGAGTAATTCACCCCTCCACTTT | CASSLSNSPLHF | - | - | TRBJ1-6 | TRBV13
TGTGCCAGTAGTATAGGGAGGGGGGGCTACAATGAGCAGTTCTTC | CASSIGRGGYNEQFF | - | - | TRBJ2-1 | TRBV19
TGTGCCAGCTCACGCGTCACAGGGACACATGACACCATATATTTT | CASSRVTGTHDTIYF | - | - | TRBJ1-3 | TRBV18